These 14 T cell receptor beta chains were all obtained from the same sample, sequenced in a study of type 1 and type 2 diabetes patients. Amplification started from genomic DNA. The TCR beta CDR3 region was amplified using 30 forward and 13 reverse primers. MiXCR was run by TCRdb on the multiplex PCR reads, yielding one entry per CDR3 protein. The sample has 270,000 or so distinct CDR3 sequences; more than 40% are singletons. The material sequenced was peripheral blood mononuclear cells (PBMCs). The receptors stem from a man aged 18 to 30 with type 2 diabetes.

There are a few counts of this clonotype. V and J are TRBV7-2 and TRBJ2-3; 13 bases are a match to TRBD2. CDR1 and CDR2 (germline): SGHTA, FQGNSA. This CDR3 contains 17 residues. The V segment lost 5 bases and the J segment 1 base; nucleotides outside the gene matches: 6. The CDR3 nucleotides read TGTGCCAGCAGCACGACACTAGCGGGAGGGGGCACAGATACGCAGTATTTT. This codes for CASSTTLAGGGTDTQYF.

This clonotype occurred once. This chain links TRBV28 with TRBJ1-2; D not resolved. The CDR3 is 14 residues long. The germline V gene encodes CDR1 MDHEN and CDR2 SYDVKM. V was clipped by 6 bases and J by 4 bases, with 15 bases between them. In nucleotides, the CDR3 is TGTGCCAGCAGCATCCATGCTGTCTCCTATGGCTACACCTTC. Protein product: CASSIHAVSYGYTF.

The rearrangement links TRBV27 to TRBJ1-2, with a weak D call TRBD1 (6 bases). Germline V lookup: CDR1 MNHEY, CDR2 SMNVEV (reference sequence). There are 13 residues in the CDR3. The V end was cut by 10 bases, the J end by 6 bases, with 18 bases between. CDR3 protein: CAIGGGRGDGYTF. DNA for the CDR3: TGTGCCATAGGTGGGGGGCGCGGTGATGGCTACACCTTC.

This clonotype was seen more than once but under ten times. The chain joins TRBV6-5 to TRBJ2-2, with 12 bases matching TRBD2. After removal of 5 bases from V and 5 bases from J, the junction contained 15 bases not matched to a gene. CDR1 is MNHEY, CDR2 SVGAGI, per germline. This CDR3 contains 19 residues. CDR3 residues: CASSPRGLAGGPGTGELFF. The CDR3 coding sequence is TGTGCCAGCAGTCCCCGTGGGCTAGCGGGAGGGCCGGGGACCGGGGAGCTGTTTTTT.

The chain joins TRBV5-5 to TRBJ1-1, with TRBD1 matching over 7 bases. The junction had 3 bases not matched to a gene; V was cut back by 2 bases and J by 11 bases. This CDR3 is 11 amino acids long. Looked up from germline, CDR1 is SGHKS and CDR2 is YYEKEE (reference sequence). The CDR3 nucleotides read TGTGCCAGCAGCTTAACAGGGGTGGCTTTCTTT. This gives the protein CASSLTGVAFF.

This clonotype appeared a few times. The junction does not match germline at one end; this may be a read error. CDR3 nucleotide sequence: TGTGCCAGCACGGATCCGGGACAGTCCTTCGAGCAGTACTTC. Translation: CASTDPGQSFEQYF. This sequence joins TRBV7-2 and TRBJ2-7, with 7 bases lining up with TRBD1. The V gene's germline CDR1 is SGHTA and CDR2 FQGNSA. This CDR3 is built from 14 residues.

J is TRBJ2-7 and V is TRBV9; 7 bases are shared with TRBD1. This CDR3 has 13 amino acids. V was pared by 4 bases and J by 3 bases, with 4 bases of the junction left unmatched. Per the germline V gene, CDR1 is SGDLS and CDR2 is YYNGEE. The chain's CDR3 is CASSRDSYYEQYF. The DNA for the CDR3 is TGTGCCAGCAGCCGGGACAGTTACTACGAGCAGTACTTC.

The table lists this clonotype with a few counts. The chain uses TRBV12-3 or TRBV12-4 and TRBJ1-2, with TRBD1 matching 8 bases. The CDR3 length is 14 residues. V shed 1 base, J shed 4 bases, and the junction held 2 bases outside the gene matches. The CDR3 region is CASSLGRGPYGYTF. In DNA, the CDR3 is TGTGCCAGCAGTTTAGGCAGGGGGCCCTATGGCTACACCTTC.

This chain joins TRBV7-2 and TRBJ1-6; D gene ambiguous. V was clipped by 9 bases and J by 5 bases, with 14 bases between them. The germline V gene encodes CDR1 SGHTA and CDR2 FQGNSA. This CDR3 is 14 amino acids long. CDR3 in amino acids: CASCLAGNNSPLHF. CDR3 bases: TGTGCCAGTTGTTTAGCCGGGAATAATTCACCCCTCCACTTT.

The V and J genes are TRBV9 and TRBJ2-5, with a weak D call TRBD2 (6 bases). CDR1 is SGDLS, CDR2 YYNGEE, per germline. Trimming cost V 4 bases and J 3 bases, with 13 bases left between them. The CDR3 loop spans 14 amino acids. The CDR3 sequence is CASSTSGLKETQYF. The CDR3 coding sequence is TGTGCCAGCAGCACTTCGGGACTTAAAGAGACCCAGTACTTC. The full variable domain, with the rest looked up from reference TRBV9 and TRBJ2-5, is DSGVTQTPKHLITATGQRVTLRCSPRSGDLSVYWYQQSLDQGLQFLIQYYNGEERAKGNILERFSAQQFPDLHSELNLSSLELGDSALYFCASSTSGLKETQYFGPGTRLLVL.

This clonotype has just a few counts. This chain uses TRBV19 with TRBJ1-2, with TRBD1 as a possible D gene (6 bases). The CDR3 covers 14 residues. The germline CDR1 and CDR2 sequences are LNHDA and SQIVND (reference sequence). V shed 7 bases and J shed 2 bases, with 14 bases lying between them. The CDR3 spells CASTPQGLNYGYTF. DNA for the CDR3: TGTGCCAGTACTCCACAGGGACTGAACTATGGCTACACCTTC.

V gene TRBV19 combines with J gene TRBJ2-1; D is uncertain. The CDR3 is made up of 11 amino acids. Between the trimmed V and J ends, which lost 8 bases and 8 bases, there was a span of 10 bases. CDR1 and CDR2 from the germline V gene are LNHDA and SQIVND (reference sequence). The DNA for the CDR3 is TGTGCCAGTTTAGCAAACGATGAGCAGTTCTTC. Protein sequence: CASLANDEQFF.

The V and J genes are TRBV6-1 and TRBJ2-2; D is uncertain. This CDR3 contains 16 residues. Germline V gene sequence: CDR1 MNHNS, CDR2 SASEGT. The germline V and J ends were trimmed by 4 bases and 0 bases, with 12 bases remaining between them. CDR3 in amino acids: CASSVEWGANTGELFF. As DNA, the CDR3 is TGTGCCAGCAGTGTTGAGTGGGGTGCGAACACCGGGGAGCTGTTTTTT.

V gene TRBV12-3 or TRBV12-4 combines with J gene TRBJ2-7, with 7 bases aligning to TRBD2. V lost 6 bases, J lost 2 bases, and 13 bases stayed unmatched. The CDR3 has 16 residues. The CDR3 here is CASSPRRSSGPYEQYF. In nucleotides, the CDR3 is TGTGCCAGCAGCCCCCGGCGGTCTAGCGGCCCCTACGAGCAGTACTTC.